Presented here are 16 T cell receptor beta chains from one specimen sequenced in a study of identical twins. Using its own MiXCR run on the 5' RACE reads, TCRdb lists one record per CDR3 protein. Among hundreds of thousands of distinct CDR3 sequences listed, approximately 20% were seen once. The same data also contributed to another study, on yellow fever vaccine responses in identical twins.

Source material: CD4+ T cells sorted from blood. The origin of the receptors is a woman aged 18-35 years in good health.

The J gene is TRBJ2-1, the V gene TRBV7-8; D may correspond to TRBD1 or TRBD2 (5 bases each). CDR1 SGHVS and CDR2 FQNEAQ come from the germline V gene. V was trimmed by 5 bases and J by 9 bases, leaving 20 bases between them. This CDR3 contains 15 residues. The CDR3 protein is CASSPGTGPGGEQFF. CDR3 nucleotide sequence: TGTGCCAGCAGCCCAGGGACGGGACCCGGCGGTGAGCAGTTCTTC.

The CDR3, as DNA: TGCAGTGCTAGCGGTCGGAGCACCGGGGAGCTGTTTTTT. Amino acid sequence: CSASGRSTGELFF. The V and J genes are TRBV20-1 and TRBJ2-2, with D uncertain. V lost 3 bases and J lost 4, with 9 bases in between. Germline V gives CDR1 DFQATT, CDR2 SNEGSKA (reference sequence). CDR3 length: 13 amino acids.

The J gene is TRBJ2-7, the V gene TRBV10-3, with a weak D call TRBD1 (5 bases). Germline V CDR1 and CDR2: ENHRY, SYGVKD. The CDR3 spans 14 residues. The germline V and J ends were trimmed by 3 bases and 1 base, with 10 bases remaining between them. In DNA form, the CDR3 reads TGTGCCATCAGTGACAGGGCCCAATCCTACGAGCAGTACGTC. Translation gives CAISDRAQSYEQYV.

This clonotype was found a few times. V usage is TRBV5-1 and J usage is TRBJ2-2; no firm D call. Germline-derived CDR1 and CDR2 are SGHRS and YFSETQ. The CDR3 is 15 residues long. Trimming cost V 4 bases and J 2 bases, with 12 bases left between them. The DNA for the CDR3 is TGCGCCAGCAGCCAGACGGACCCAAACACCGGGGAGCTGTTTTTT. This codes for CASSQTDPNTGELFF.

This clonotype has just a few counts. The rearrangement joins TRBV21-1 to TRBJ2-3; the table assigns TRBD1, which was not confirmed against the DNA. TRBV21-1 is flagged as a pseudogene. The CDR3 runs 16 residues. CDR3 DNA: TGTGCCAGCAGCAACCCCCGGGACAGCCGCACAGATACGCAGTATTTT. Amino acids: CASSNPRDSRTDTQYF.

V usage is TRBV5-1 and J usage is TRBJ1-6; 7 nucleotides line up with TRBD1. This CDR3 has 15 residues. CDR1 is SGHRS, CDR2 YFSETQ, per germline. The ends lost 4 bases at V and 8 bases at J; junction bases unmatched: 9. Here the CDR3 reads CASSIRDSNHSPLHF. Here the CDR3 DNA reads TGCGCCAGCAGCATCCGGGACAGTAATCATTCACCCCTCCACTTT.

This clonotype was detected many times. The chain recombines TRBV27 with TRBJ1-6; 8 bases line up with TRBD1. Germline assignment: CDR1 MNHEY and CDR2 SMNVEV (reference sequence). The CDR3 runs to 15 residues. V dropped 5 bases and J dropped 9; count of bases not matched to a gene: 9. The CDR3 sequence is CASSPQTGAASPLHF. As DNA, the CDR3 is TGTGCCAGCAGTCCGCAGACAGGGGCAGCTTCACCCCTCCACTTT.

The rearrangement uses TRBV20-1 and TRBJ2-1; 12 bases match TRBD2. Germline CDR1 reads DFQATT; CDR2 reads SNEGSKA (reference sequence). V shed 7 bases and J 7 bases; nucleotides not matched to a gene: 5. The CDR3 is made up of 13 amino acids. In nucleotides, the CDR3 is TGCAGTGTTCCGACTAGCGGGAGTAATGAGCAGTTCTTC. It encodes CSVPTSGSNEQFF.

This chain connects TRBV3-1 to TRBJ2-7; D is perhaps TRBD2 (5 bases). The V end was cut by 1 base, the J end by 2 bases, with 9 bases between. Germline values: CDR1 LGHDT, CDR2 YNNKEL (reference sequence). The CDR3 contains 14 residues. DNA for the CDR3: TGTGCCAGCAGCCAAGGAGTACTAGCCTACGAGCAGTACTTC. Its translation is CASSQGVLAYEQYF.

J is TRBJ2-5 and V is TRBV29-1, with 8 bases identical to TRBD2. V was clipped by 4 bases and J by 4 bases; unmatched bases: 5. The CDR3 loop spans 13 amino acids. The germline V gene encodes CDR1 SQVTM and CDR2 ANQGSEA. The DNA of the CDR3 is TGCAGCGTTGGGTCTCTAGCGGGAGAGACCCAGTACTTC. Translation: CSVGSLAGETQYF.

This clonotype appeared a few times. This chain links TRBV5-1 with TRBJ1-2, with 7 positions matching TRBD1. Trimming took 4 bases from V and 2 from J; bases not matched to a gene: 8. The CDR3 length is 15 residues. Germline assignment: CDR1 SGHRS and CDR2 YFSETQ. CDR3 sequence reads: CASSPDRVLNYGYTF. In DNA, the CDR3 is TGCGCCAGCAGCCCCGACAGGGTTTTAAACTATGGCTACACCTTC.

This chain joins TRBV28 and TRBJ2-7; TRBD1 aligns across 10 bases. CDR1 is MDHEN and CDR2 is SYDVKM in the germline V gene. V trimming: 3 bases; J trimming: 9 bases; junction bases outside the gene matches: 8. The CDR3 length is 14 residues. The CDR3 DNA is TGTGCCAGCAGTTTCGGGACAGGGGTCCAGGGGCAGTACTTC. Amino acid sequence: CASSFGTGVQGQYF.

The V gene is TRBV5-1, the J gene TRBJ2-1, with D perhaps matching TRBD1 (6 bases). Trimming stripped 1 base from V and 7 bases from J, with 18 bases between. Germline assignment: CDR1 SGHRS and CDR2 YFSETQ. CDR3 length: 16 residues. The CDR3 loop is CASSLTISRGFNEQFF. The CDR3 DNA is TGCGCCAGCAGCTTGACAATTAGCAGGGGCTTTAATGAGCAGTTCTTC.

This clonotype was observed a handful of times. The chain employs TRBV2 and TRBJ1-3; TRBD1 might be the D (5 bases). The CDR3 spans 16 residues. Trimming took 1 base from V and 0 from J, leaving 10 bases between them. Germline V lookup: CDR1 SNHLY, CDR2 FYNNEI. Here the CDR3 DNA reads TGTGCCAGCAGTGAAGAGGGGCACCTCTCTGGAAACACCATATATTTT. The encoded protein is CASSEEGHLSGNTIYF.

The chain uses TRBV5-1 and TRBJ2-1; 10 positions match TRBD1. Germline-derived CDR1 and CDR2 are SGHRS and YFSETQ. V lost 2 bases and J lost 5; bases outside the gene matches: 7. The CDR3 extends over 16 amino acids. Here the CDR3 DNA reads TGCGCCAGCAGCTTCCTCTACGGACAGGGGGACAATGAGCAGTTCTTC. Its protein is CASSFLYGQGDNEQFF.

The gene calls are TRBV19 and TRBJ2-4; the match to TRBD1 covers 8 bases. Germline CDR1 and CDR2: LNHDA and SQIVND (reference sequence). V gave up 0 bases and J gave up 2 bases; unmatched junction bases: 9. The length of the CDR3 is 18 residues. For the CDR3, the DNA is TGTGCCAGTAGTATAGAGAGCCGGACAGGGCTATCCAAAAACATTCAGTACTTC. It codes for CASSIESRTGLSKNIQYF. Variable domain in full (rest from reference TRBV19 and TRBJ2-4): DGGITQSPKYLFRKEGQNVTLSCEQNLNHDAMYWYRQDPGQGLRLIYYSQIVNDFQKGDIAEGYSVSREKKESFPLTVTSAQKNPTAFYLCASSIESRTGLSKNIQYFGAGTRLSVL.